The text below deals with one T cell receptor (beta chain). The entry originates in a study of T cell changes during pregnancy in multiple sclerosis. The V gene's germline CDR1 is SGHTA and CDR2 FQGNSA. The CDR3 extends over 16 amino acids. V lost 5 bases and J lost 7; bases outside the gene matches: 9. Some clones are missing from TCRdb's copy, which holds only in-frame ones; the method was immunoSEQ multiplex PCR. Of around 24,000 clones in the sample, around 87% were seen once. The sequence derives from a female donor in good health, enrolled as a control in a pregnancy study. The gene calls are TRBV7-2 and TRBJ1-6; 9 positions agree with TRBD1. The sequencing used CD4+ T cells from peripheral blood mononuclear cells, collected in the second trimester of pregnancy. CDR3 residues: CASSRTGGKENSPLHF. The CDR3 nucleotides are TGTGCCAGCAGCCGTACAGGGGGCAAGGAAAATTCACCCCTCCACTTT.